This is a list of T cell receptor beta chains from one sample in a study of Ad26.COV2.S vaccination and SARS-CoV-2 variants. Sequenced by immunoSEQ multiplex PCR; TCRdb stores in-frame clones only, minus some. The sample shows more than 350,000 clones, 75% to 95% of them seen only once. The source was peripheral blood, collected in a trial of Ad26.COV2.S vaccine versus placebo. The origin of the receptors is a person aged 18 to 59 who received the Ad26.COV2.S COVID-19 vaccine or a placebo. Both conserved end residues are part of each CDR3. The D gene is left open where the match is weak. For some rows the clone size is stated as once, few or many, or as a class when expanded; others skip it.

14,-,-,TRBJ1-4,TRBV7-9,CASSLGGAYEKLFF,TGTGCCAGCAGCCTAGGGGGGGCGTATGAAAAACTGTTTTTT
19,-,-,TRBJ2-6,TRBV3-1/TRBV3-2,CASSQGRGGIVSGANVLTF,TGTGCCAGCAGCCAGGGACGAGGAGGGATTGTATCTGGGGCCAACGTCCTGACTTTC
15,-,TRBD2,TRBJ2-7,TRBV5-1,CASSISTSGLYEQYF,TGCGCCAGCAGCATTTCGACTAGCGGCCTTTACGAGCAGTACTTC
20,-,TRBD2,TRBJ2-3,TRBV28,CASSLREGGLSLLSTDTQYF,TGTGCCAGCAGCCTAAGGGAGGGCGGGTTAAGCCTTCTGAGCACAGATACGCAGTATTTT
15,few,TRBD1,TRBJ1-6,TRBV2,CASSFTGAGGSPLHF,TGTGCCAGCAGTTTTACAGGGGCGGGCGGTTCACCCCTCCACTTT
16,-,TRBD2,TRBJ2-5,TRBV2,CASTLGLAGSQETQYF,TGTGCCAGCACCCTGGGACTAGCGGGTTCTCAAGAGACCCAGTACTTC
15,-,-,TRBJ1-6,TRBV4-3,CASSQDRLLGSPLHF,TGCGCCAGCAGCCAAGATCGGTTGCTAGGGTCACCCCTCCACTTT
16,-,TRBD1,TRBJ2-7,TRBV11-2,CASSESGQGSPYEQYF,TGTGCCAGCAGCGAAAGCGGACAGGGGAGTCCGTACGAGCAGTACTTC
14,-,-,TRBJ2-7,TRBV27,CASSLRGEGYEQYF,TGTGCCAGCAGTTTGCGGGGAGAGGGCTACGAGCAGTACTTC
15,-,TRBD2,TRBJ2-2,TRBV2,CASSSLAANTGELFF,TGTGCCAGCAGTAGTCTAGCGGCGAACACCGGGGAGCTGTTTTTT
13,-,-,TRBJ1-1,TRBV25-1,CATCGRENTEAFF,TGTGCCACTTGTGGACGGGAGAACACTGAAGCTTTCTTT
11,-,-,TRBJ2-3,TRBV6-5,CASFSPYTQYF,TGTGCCAGCTTCTCCCCGTATACGCAGTATTTT
13,-,TRBD1,TRBJ2-3,TRBV7-2,CASRTGGGDTQYF,TGTGCCAGCAGAACAGGGGGCGGAGATACGCAGTATTTT
15,-,-,TRBJ1-5,TRBV30,CAWARGRNSNQPQHF,TGTGCCTGGGCAAGAGGACGGAATAGCAATCAGCCCCAGCATTTT
15,-,-,TRBJ1-3,TRBV30,CAWSIQVLTGNTIYF,TGTGCCTGGAGTATACAGGTCCTAACTGGAAACACCATATATTTT
15,few,-,TRBJ2-7,TRBV4-2,CASSQARGKEYEQYF,TGTGCCAGCAGCCAAGCCAGGGGAAAGGAATACGAGCAGTACTTC
13,-,TRBD1,TRBJ2-7,TRBV30,CAYNRGNLYEQYF,TGTGCCTATAACAGGGGAAACCTCTACGAGCAGTACTTC
12,few,-,TRBJ2-2,TRBV19,CASRLNTGELFF,TGTGCCAGTAGATTAAACACCGGGGAGCTGTTTTTT
15,-,TRBD2,TRBJ2-1,TRBV10-1,CASSPWGGGYNEQFF,TGCGCCAGCAGCCCGTGGGGCGGGGGCTACAATGAGCAGTTCTTC
14,once,-,TRBJ1-2,TRBV4-2,CASSQPGSGYGYTF,TGTGCCAGCAGCCAGCCAGGCTCTGGCTATGGCTACACCTTC
13,-,-,TRBJ1-4,TRBV1,CTSSQWPTGAPPF,TGCACCAGCAGCCAATGGCCGACCGGGGCTCCCCCATTT
13,-,-,TRBJ2-1,TRBV30,CAWSLAAYNEQFF,TGTGCCTGGAGTTTAGCGGCCTACAATGAGCAGTTCTTC
17,-,-,TRBJ1-4,TRBV28,CASRPFGVGSTNEKLFF,TGTGCCAGCAGGCCGTTCGGGGTCGGGAGTACTAATGAAAAACTGTTTTTT
17,-,TRBD2,TRBJ2-1,TRBV4-3,CASSHTGTSDLFHEQFF,TGCGCCAGCAGTCACACCGGGACTAGCGATTTATTCCATGAGCAGTTCTTC
15,-,-,TRBJ2-5,TRBV11-2,CASSLDSTFQETQYF,TGTGCCAGCAGCTTAGACAGTACCTTCCAAGAGACCCAGTACTTC
17,-,-,TRBJ1-6,TRBV21-1,CASSSLHGVCQNSPLHF,TGTGCCAGCAGCTCTCTTCACGGGGTATGTCAGAATTCACCCCTCCACTTT
14,-,-,TRBJ1-1,TRBV30,CAWSRNWGNTEAFF,TGTGCCTGGAGTCGGAACTGGGGGAACACTGAAGCTTTCTTT
14,-,TRBD1,TRBJ2-2,TRBV27,CASSFDRENGELFF,TGTGCCAGCAGTTTTGACAGGGAAAACGGGGAGCTGTTTTTT
18,-,TRBD1,TRBJ1-1,TRBV18,CASSPEVVGGSLNTEAFF,TGTGCCAGCTCACCAGAGGTAGTAGGGGGCAGTCTGAACACTGAAGCTTTCTTT
17,-,-,TRBJ2-2,TRBV18,CASSPSYLASNTGELFF,TGTGCCAGCTCACCGAGCTATTTAGCGTCGAACACCGGGGAGCTGTTTTTT
17,-,-,TRBJ2-3,TRBV18,CASSPLPGHMRTDTQYF,TGTGCCAGCTCACCTTTACCGGGACATATGCGCACAGATACGCAGTATTTT
17,-,TRBD1,TRBJ2-2,TRBV7-9,CASSMSNRGLLSGELFF,TGTGCCAGCAGCATGTCTAACAGGGGGCTTTTATCCGGGGAGCTGTTTTTT
14,many,-,TRBJ2-2,TRBV6-2/TRBV6-3,CASSYIGETGELFF,TGTGCCAGCAGTTACATTGGGGAGACCGGGGAGCTGTTTTTT
15,-,-,TRBJ1-1,TRBV23-1,CASSQSGHTNTEAFF,TGCGCCAGCAGTCAATCAGGTCACACGAACACTGAAGCTTTCTTT
14,-,-,TRBJ2-7,TRBV5-4,CASSLETDAYEQYF,TGTGCCAGCAGCTTGGAGACCGACGCCTACGAGCAGTACTTC
15,-,-,TRBJ1-1,TRBV6-5,CASSYSPGAKAEAFF,TGTGCCAGCAGTTACAGCCCAGGGGCCAAAGCTGAAGCTTTCTTT
15,-,TRBD1,TRBJ2-7,TRBV18,CASSPRTGYLYEQYF,TGTGCCAGCTCCCCACGGACAGGGTACCTCTACGAGCAGTACTTC
12,-,-,TRBJ2-1,TRBV30,CAWSPRGGEQFF,TGTGCCTGGAGCCCTAGGGGGGGAGAGCAGTTCTTC
14,-,-,TRBJ1-5,TRBV18,CASSPTNSNQPQHF,TGTGCCAGCTCACCTACTAATAGCAATCAGCCCCAGCATTTT
18,-,TRBD2,TRBJ2-1,TRBV7-6,CASSLTTREAGFSNEQFF,TGTGCCAGCAGCTTAACCACTAGGGAAGCGGGATTCAGTAATGAGCAGTTCTTC
13,-,-,TRBJ2-5,TRBV7-6,CASSLVRQETQYF,TGTGCCAGCAGCTTAGTGCGCCAAGAGACCCAGTACTTC
16,-,-,TRBJ1-2,TRBV4-1,CASSQDGRRANYGYTF,TGCGCCAGCAGCCAAGATGGAAGGAGAGCTAACTATGGCTACACCTTC
15,few,-,TRBJ1-3,TRBV7-2,CASSPRDGSGNTIYF,TGTGCCAGCAGCCCCAGGGACGGTAGTGGAAACACCATATATTTT
16,-,-,TRBJ2-3,TRBV5-6,CASSLRRGRRSDTQYF,TGTGCCAGCAGCTTGAGGAGGGGGCGCCGGTCTGATACGCAGTATTTT
15,-,-,TRBJ1-2,TRBV6-5,CASSYSSARNYGYTF,TGTGCCAGCAGTTACTCGTCGGCCAGGAACTATGGCTACACCTTC
13,-,-,TRBJ1-2,TRBV10-3,CAISGAGLYGYTF,TGTGCCATCAGTGGTGCAGGACTTTATGGCTACACCTTC
14,few,-,TRBJ1-5,TRBV27,CASSAQGVGQPQHF,TGTGCCAGCAGTGCCCAGGGTGTAGGTCAGCCCCAGCATTTT
12,-,-,TRBJ2-3,TRBV7-9,CASSLSTDTQYF,TGTGCCAGCAGCTTAAGCACAGATACGCAGTATTTT
14,-,TRBD1,TRBJ1-5,TRBV5-1,CASSEGASNQPQHF,TGCGCCAGCAGCGAGGGGGCGTCCAATCAGCCCCAGCATTTT
18,-,TRBD1,TRBJ2-3,TRBV10-3,CAISDRDRPPSITDTQYF,TGTGCCATCAGTGATAGGGACAGACCACCATCCATCACAGATACGCAGTATTTT
15,few,-,TRBJ2-7,TRBV4-3,CASSQAWSLFTEQYF,TGCGCCAGCAGCCAAGCGTGGTCACTATTCACCGAGCAGTACTTC
12,-,-,TRBJ1-1,TRBV29-1,CSVQVSNTEAFF,TGCAGCGTACAGGTTTCGAACACTGAAGCTTTCTTT
18,-,TRBD2,TRBJ2-1,TRBV3-1/TRBV3-2,CASIPHPSGGPSYNEQFF,TGTGCCAGCATTCCACACCCTAGCGGGGGACCCTCCTACAATGAGCAGTTCTTC